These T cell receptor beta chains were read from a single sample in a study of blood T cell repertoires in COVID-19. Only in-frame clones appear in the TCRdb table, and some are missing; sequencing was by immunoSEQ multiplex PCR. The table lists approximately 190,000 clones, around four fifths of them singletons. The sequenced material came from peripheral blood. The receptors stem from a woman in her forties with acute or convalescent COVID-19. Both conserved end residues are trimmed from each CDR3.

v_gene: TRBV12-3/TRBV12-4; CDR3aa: ASSLGGPYEQY
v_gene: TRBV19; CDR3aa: ASRRQRTSYEQY
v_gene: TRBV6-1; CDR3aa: ASSEIRTFYNEQF
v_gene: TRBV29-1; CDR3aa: SGLEGNTIY
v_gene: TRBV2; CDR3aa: ASSGGEGQPQH
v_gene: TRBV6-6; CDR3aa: ASSYSHNYGYT
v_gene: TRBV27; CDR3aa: ASSSFLAHFKNEQF
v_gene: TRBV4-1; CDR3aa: ASSQEAGAPVEQY
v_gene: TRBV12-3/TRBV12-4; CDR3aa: ASRAQLNTEAF
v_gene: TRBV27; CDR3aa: ASSFWDRDNEQF
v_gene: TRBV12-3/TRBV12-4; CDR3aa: ASRAGAREQY
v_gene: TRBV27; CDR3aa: ASSPPRRGSGNQPQH
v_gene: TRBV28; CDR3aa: ASSFFGNSPLH
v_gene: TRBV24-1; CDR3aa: ATSPTGLAGTYNEQF
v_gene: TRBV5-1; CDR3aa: ASSPEGGQSEKLF
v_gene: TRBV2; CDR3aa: ASSEHKNQPQH
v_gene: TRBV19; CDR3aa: AGGTGTANSPLH
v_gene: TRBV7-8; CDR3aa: ASSLVLFPGNTIY
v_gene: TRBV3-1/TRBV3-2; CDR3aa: ASSQGVYSNQPQH
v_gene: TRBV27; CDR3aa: ASSFRQGVTEAF
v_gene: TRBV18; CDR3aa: ASSPSGQETQY
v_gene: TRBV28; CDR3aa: ASDSTGVSTDTQY
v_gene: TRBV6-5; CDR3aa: ASSYSSLSTDTQY
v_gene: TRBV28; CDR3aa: ASSSSGVWGETQY
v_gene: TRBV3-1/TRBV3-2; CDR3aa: ASSQPSYSGTGAETQY
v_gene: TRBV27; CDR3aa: ASSNRGLDTGELF
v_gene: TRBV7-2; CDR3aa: ASSITSGMSAEQF
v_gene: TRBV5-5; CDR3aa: ASSQPGQGIMGYT
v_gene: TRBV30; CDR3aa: AWAYRANEKLF
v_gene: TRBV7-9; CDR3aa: ASSSRGAGGREGAF
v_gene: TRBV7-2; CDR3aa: ASSLRGGENTIY
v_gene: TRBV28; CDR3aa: ASTGSTDRPGELF
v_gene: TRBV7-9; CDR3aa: ASSLLIKGGSTDTQY
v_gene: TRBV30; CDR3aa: AWSDQTYRLDPLGYT
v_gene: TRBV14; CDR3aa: ASSVATGHPNTEAF
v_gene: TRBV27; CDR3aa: ASGFTGGRRNIQY
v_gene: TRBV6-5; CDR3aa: ASSLSLNYGYT
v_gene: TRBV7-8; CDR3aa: ASSLTRDTPSGANVLT
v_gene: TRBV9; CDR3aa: ASSASRTANTGELF
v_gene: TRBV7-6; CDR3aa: ASSGRQGNGNTIY
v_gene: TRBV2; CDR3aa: ASRGAGFSYEQY
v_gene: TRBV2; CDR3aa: ASSGYDGTGYQVDYGYT
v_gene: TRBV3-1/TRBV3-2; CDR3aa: ASSREGLSEQF
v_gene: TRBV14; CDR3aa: ASSRLAKNIQY
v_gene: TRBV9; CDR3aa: ASSSKREGRYEQY
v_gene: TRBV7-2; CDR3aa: ASSLERTGSEAF
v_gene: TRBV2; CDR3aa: ASSGGRTSPLH
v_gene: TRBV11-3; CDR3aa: ASSLQGTEQF
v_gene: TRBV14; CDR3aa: ASSLRSQETQY